The 27 T cell receptor beta chains presented below share a single source sample, sequenced in a study of cytomegalovirus exposure and HLA in healthy donors. PCR involved 60 Vbeta and 13 Jbeta primers. The method was immunoSEQ multiplex PCR; TCRdb's version includes in-frame clones alone and lacks a portion of them. Altogether about 90,000 clones are present, over 60% being singletons, with the ten largest covering 4.5% to 5.5%. Material for sequencing was PBMCs. These receptors were collected from a woman aged 40 to 49 in good health and CMV-seropositive.

A single count supports this clone. This chain joins TRBV7-6 and TRBJ2-2, with 8 nucleotides matching TRBD2. The V gene's germline CDR1 is SGHVS and CDR2 FNYEAQ. The CDR3 loop spans 16 amino acids. The V gene end was trimmed by 4 bases and the J gene end by 0 bases; junction bases not matched to a gene: 4. This chain's CDR3 is CASSYLAGPNTGELFF. The CDR3 DNA reads as TGTGCCAGCAGCTATCTAGCGGGTCCGAACACCGGGGAGCTGTTTTTT. Looking up the rest from reference TRBV7-6 and TRBJ2-2 gives the full variable domain: GAGVSQSPRYKVTKRGQDVALRCDPISGHVSLYWYRQALGQGPEFLTYFNYEAQQDKSGLPNDRFSAERPEGSISTLTIQRTEQRDSAMYRCASSYLAGPNTGELFFGEGSRLTVL.

This chain connects TRBV7-6 to TRBJ2-3; tentatively, D is TRBD1 (5 bases). The germline V gene has CDR1 SGHVS and CDR2 FNYEAQ. V gave up 1 base and J gave up 5 bases, with 10 bases separating them. CDR3 length: 14 amino acids. The CDR3 reads CASSLGGAQDTQYF. CDR3 coding DNA: TGTGCCAGCAGCTTAGGTGGGGCACAAGATACGCAGTATTTT.

In its sample, this clone was seen a few times. This chain connects TRBV7-9 to TRBJ2-1; 11 bases are shared with TRBD2. The CDR3 consists of 17 residues. Losses at the gene ends were 5 bases for V and 4 bases for J; bases not matched to a gene: 10. Per germline, CDR1 SEHNR and CDR2 FQNEAQ (reference sequence). For the CDR3, the DNA is TGTGCCAGCAGCCCAGCGTTGACTAGCGGGATGTACAATGAGCAGTTCTTC. Its translation: CASSPALTSGMYNEQFF.

The genes are TRBV7-8 and TRBJ1-5; maybe TRBD1 (6 bases). The CDR3 runs to 15 residues. CDR1 is SGHVS and CDR2 is FQNEAQ in the germline V gene. Trimming stripped 1 base from V and 6 bases from J, with 13 bases between. This CDR3 reads CASSLVQGESQPQHF. CDR3 coding DNA: TGTGCCAGCAGCTTAGTACAGGGTGAGAGTCAGCCCCAGCATTTT.

The rearrangement uses TRBV13 and TRBJ1-1; D is perhaps TRBD1 (6 bases). V gave up 6 bases and J gave up 4 bases, with 15 bases separating them. The CDR3 is made up of 14 amino acids. Germline-derived CDR1 and CDR2 are PRHDT and FYEKMQ (reference sequence). The CDR3 DNA follows: TGTGCCAGCAGTGGGGGGGCGTTGGGCACTGAAGCTTTCTTT. This translates into CASSGGALGTEAFF.

V is TRBV27 and J is TRBJ1-1, with a tentative D call TRBD1 (6 bases). The V gene lost 6 bases and the J gene lost 2 bases, with 16 bases spanning the gap. The germline V gene has CDR1 MNHEY and CDR2 SMNVEV (reference sequence). The CDR3 contains 15 residues. CDR3 region: CASSTRTAKNTEAFF. CDR3 DNA: TGTGCCAGCAGCACGCGGACAGCCAAAAACACTGAAGCTTTCTTT.

The chain combines TRBV5-1 with TRBJ1-2, with D possibly TRBD1 on 6 matching bases. Trimming removed 0 bases from V and 4 bases from J, with 19 bases in between. CDR1 is SGHRS, CDR2 YFSETQ, per germline. The CDR3 totals 17 residues. The CDR3 protein is CASSLGSGESLAYGYTF. The CDR3 region has the DNA TGCGCCAGCAGCTTGGGGTCAGGGGAGAGTTTGGCCTATGGCTACACCTTC.

The V gene is TRBV7-2, the J gene TRBJ2-1, with 7 bases fitting TRBD2. The CDR3 runs to 14 residues. Germline trimming cut 2 bases from V and 9 bases from J; bases unmatched to any gene: 7. CDR1 SGHTA and CDR2 FQGNSA come from the germline V gene. CDR3 DNA: TGTGCCAGCAGCTTATTCGGCGGGAGTGTTGAGCAGTTCTTC. Amino acids: CASSLFGGSVEQFF.

This rearrangement joins TRBV30 to TRBJ2-2; D possibly corresponds to TRBD2 (5 bases). Per the germline V gene, CDR1 is GTSNPN and CDR2 is SVGIG (reference sequence). Trimming shortened V by 2 bases and J by 4 bases, and 14 bases separated the two germline ends. This CDR3 comprises 15 residues. The CDR3 region has the DNA TGTGCCTGGAGTCAACCAGGACTTCGCACCGGGGAGCTGTTTTTT. This sequence encodes CAWSQPGLRTGELFF.

This chain uses TRBV7-9 with TRBJ1-1; possible D gene TRBD1, 5 bases. This CDR3 region has 13 residues. The germline gives CDR1 SEHNR, CDR2 FQNEAQ (reference sequence). The V gene lost 8 bases and the J gene lost 0 bases, with 10 bases spanning the gap. The CDR3 region is CASDDSMNTEAFF. The CDR3 region has the DNA TGTGCCAGCGACGACAGTATGAACACTGAAGCTTTCTTT.

The chain links TRBV5-4 to TRBJ2-1, with a tentative D call TRBD1 (6 bases). Trimming left V 4 bases short and J 6 bases short, with 17 bases between. Germline CDR1 SGHNT, CDR2 YYREEE (reference sequence). CDR3 length equals 15 residues. CDR3 nucleotides: TGTGCCAGCAGCCCGCCTGCCAGGGGCTTCAATGAGCAGTTCTTC. It encodes CASSPPARGFNEQFF.

The V and J genes are TRBV29-1 and TRBJ2-2; D possibly corresponds to TRBD1 (6 bases). The CDR3 has 13 residues. Germline CDR1 is SQVTM and CDR2 is ANQGSEA. V dropped 7 bases and J dropped 2 bases, with 11 bases sitting between them. The CDR3 region has the DNA TGCAGCGCCGGACAGACCAACACCGGGGAGCTGTTTTTT. This translates into CSAGQTNTGELFF.

This rearrangement joins TRBV7-2 to TRBJ2-3; 9 bases line up with TRBD1. V lost 5 bases and J lost 5; bases outside the gene matches: 8. Germline CDR1 is SGHTA and CDR2 is FQGNSA. The CDR3 runs to 15 residues. CDR3 bases: TGTGCCAGCAGCCTACAGGGGGCGTCTGGAGATACGCAGTATTTT. Translation: CASSLQGASGDTQYF.

The gene calls are TRBV6-6 and TRBJ1-6; TRBD1 is a possible D gene (6 bases). Germline loops: CDR1 MNHNY, CDR2 SVGAGI (reference sequence). Trimming removed 7 bases from V and 9 bases from J, with 22 bases in between. CDR3 length: 16 residues. The CDR3 reads CASIGGRDLAGSPLHF. In DNA, the CDR3 is TGTGCCAGCATAGGGGGGAGGGACCTTGCGGGTTCACCCCTCCACTTT.

The CDR3 reads CATAHRQVPLSSYGYTF. CDR3 in DNA: TGTGCCACCGCCCACCGACAGGTCCCACTCTCCTCCTATGGCTACACCTTC. This chain uses TRBV28 with TRBJ1-2; TRBD1 is a possible D gene (6 bases). CDR1 is MDHEN, CDR2 SYDVKM, per germline. CDR3 length equals 17 residues. The V gene lost 10 bases and the J gene lost 4 bases, with 28 bases spanning the gap.

V is TRBV27 and J is TRBJ1-6; D is uncertain. Germline-derived CDR1 and CDR2 are MNHEY and SMNVEV (reference sequence). The CDR3 totals 14 residues. Trimming pared 5 bases from V and 10 bases from J, leaving 15 bases between. The CDR3 DNA sequence: TGTGCCAGCAGTCCCGGCCGCGGAAACTCACCCCTCCACTTT. It specifies CASSPGRGNSPLHF.

J is TRBJ1-2 and V is TRBV5-1; TRBD1 might be the D (6 bases). Trimming took off 0 bases at V and 6 bases at J, with 12 bases between the two ends. Germline CDR1 is SGHRS and CDR2 is YFSETQ. The CDR3 covers 14 residues. The CDR3 is CASSLDHRVDGYTF. CDR3 nucleotide sequence: TGCGCCAGCAGCTTGGATCACAGGGTCGATGGCTACACCTTC.

The genes are TRBV30 and TRBJ1-3, with no clear D. Deletions cut 1 base from V and 0 bases from J, with 13 bases between. Per germline, CDR1 GTSNPN and CDR2 SVGIG (reference sequence). The CDR3 consists of 16 residues. This chain's CDR3 is CAWSGLGAASGNTIYF. DNA of the CDR3: TGTGCCTGGAGTGGATTGGGCGCCGCCTCTGGAAACACCATATATTTT.

A remark on this clone: One end of the junction varies from germline; a read error may be responsible. The chain employs TRBV7-9 and TRBJ1-2; the D gene is possibly TRBD1 (5 bases). The CDR3 spans 14 residues. The germline V gene has CDR1 SEHNR and CDR2 FQNEAQ (reference sequence). The CDR3: CSSSPQGIDYGYTF. For the CDR3, the DNA is TGTTCCAGCAGTCCGCAGGGCATAGACTATGGCTACACCTTC.

This chain joins TRBV30 and TRBJ2-5; TRBD1 is a possible D gene (5 bases). V gave up 2 bases and J gave up 1 base, with 8 bases separating them. Germline V gives CDR1 GTSNPN, CDR2 SVGIG (reference sequence). This CDR3 is built from 13 residues. The CDR3 region is CAWSWQGQETQYF. Written as DNA, the CDR3 is TGTGCCTGGAGTTGGCAGGGCCAAGAGACCCAGTACTTC.

This clone was seen a single time. This rearrangement joins TRBV7-6 to TRBJ2-3; 7 nucleotides match TRBD2. Looked up from germline, CDR1 is SGHVS and CDR2 is FNYEAQ. Trimming at V came to 5 bases and at J to 3 bases, leaving 11 bases not matched to a gene. This CDR3 has 16 residues. The CDR3 nucleotides are TGTGCCAGCAGCCCGGGACTGGGGGGGTTTACAGATACGCAGTATTTT. Its translation: CASSPGLGGFTDTQYF.

The chain employs TRBV9 and TRBJ2-2; 9 bases are shared with TRBD2. The CDR3 is 15 amino acids. Per germline, CDR1 SGDLS and CDR2 YYNGEE. V shed 3 bases and J 3 bases; nucleotides not matched to a gene: 3. The CDR3 DNA reads as TGTGCCAGCAGCGAGCGGGGGGAAGACACCGGGGAGCTGTTTTTT. It encodes CASSERGEDTGELFF.

V usage is TRBV10-2 and J usage is TRBJ2-5, with D maybe TRBD2 (6 bases). Trimming left V 2 bases short and J 1 base short, with 8 bases between. The CDR3 sequence is 14 residues long. Germline CDR1 reads WSHSY; CDR2 reads SAAADI. DNA of the CDR3: TGCGCCAGCAGTGAGGGGAGGCCCCAAGAGACCCAGTACTTC. It is translated as CASSEGRPQETQYF.

V gene TRBV19 combines with J gene TRBJ2-7, with TRBD2 identical over 9 bases. V shed 10 bases and J 5 bases; nucleotides not matched to a gene: 9. CDR1 LNHDA and CDR2 SQIVND come from the germline V gene (reference sequence). This CDR3 region has 13 residues. For the CDR3, the DNA is TGTGCCACAGACAGCGGACTAGCGCACGAGCAGTACTTC. Its protein is CATDSGLAHEQYF.

The V call is TRBV27, the J call TRBJ2-7, with TRBD2 matching over 9 bases. V lost 6 bases and J lost 2; bases outside the gene matches: 8. This CDR3 comprises 15 residues. Per germline, CDR1 MNHEY and CDR2 SMNVEV (reference sequence). This CDR3 is CASRARLAAAYEQYF. CDR3 in DNA: TGTGCCAGCAGGGCCCGACTAGCGGCCGCCTACGAGCAGTACTTC.

This clone was picked up a small number of times. The chain uses TRBV27 and TRBJ2-7, with 9 bases aligning to TRBD1. With 1 base clipped from V and 10 bases from J, the junction kept 11 bases outside the gene matches. CDR3 size: 15 residues. Germline CDR1 reads MNHEY; CDR2 reads SMNVEV (reference sequence). The CDR3 coding sequence is TGTGCCAGCAGTTTATTCGGACAGGGGAGCTCGGTCCAGTACTTC. Protein sequence: CASSLFGQGSSVQYF.

The rearrangement uses TRBV15 and TRBJ2-1, with TRBD1 identical over 7 bases. Looked up from germline, CDR1 is LNHNV and CDR2 is YYDKDF (reference sequence). The CDR3 runs 13 residues. J was trimmed by 8 bases and V by 5 bases; bases with no gene match: 6. The CDR3 nucleotides are TGTGCCACCAGCGTGACAGGGTGGGATGAGCAGTTCTTC. It codes for CATSVTGWDEQFF.